Following are 14 T cell receptor beta chains from one sample sequenced in a study of T cell responses to AZD1222 COVID-19 vaccine. TCRdb's copy holds only in-frame clones and misses some; the assay was immunoSEQ multiplex PCR. The profile shows about 110,000 clones, 85% to 95% of them singletons. Sequences were derived from peripheral blood, sampled 28 days after the second AZD1222 dose. Receptors were obtained from an adult who received the AZD1222 COVID-19 vaccine.

CDR3 coding DNA: TGTGCCAGCGAGGGGCTCACTGAAGCTTTCTTT. The encoded protein is CASEGLTEAFF. The rearrangement joins TRBV3-1 (or the pseudogene TRBV3-2) to TRBJ1-1; tentatively, D is TRBD1 (5 bases). Looked up from germline, CDR1 is LGHDT and CDR2 is YNNKEL (reference sequence). This CDR3 spans 11 amino acids. The V and J ends lost 8 bases and 4 bases respectively, with 8 bases between them.

The chain links TRBV11-1 to TRBJ1-1, with D possibly matching TRBD1 (5 bases). Germline-derived CDR1 and CDR2 are SGHAT and FQDESV (reference sequence). This CDR3 comprises 15 residues. V lost 6 bases to trimming and J lost 1 base, with 15 bases between them. The CDR3 is CASSSEGRWNTEAFF. The CDR3 DNA sequence: TGTGCCAGCAGTTCGGAGGGGCGTTGGAACACTGAAGCTTTCTTT.

The gene calls are TRBV7-9 and TRBJ2-7; D uncertain. In germline, CDR1 is SEHNR, CDR2 FQNEAQ (reference sequence). V lost 3 bases to trimming and J lost 2 bases, with 14 bases between them. The CDR3 extends over 15 amino acids. The CDR3 sequence: CASSFRGRIAYEQYF. CDR3 coding DNA: TGTGCCAGCAGCTTCCGTGGACGGATAGCCTACGAGCAGTACTTC.

The chain joins TRBV5-4 to TRBJ1-2; 11 bases match TRBD1. CDR1 is SGHNT and CDR2 is YYREEE in the germline V gene (reference sequence). The CDR3 totals 15 residues. The V and J ends lost 4 bases and 4 bases, in that order; junction bases with no gene match: 6. CDR3 nucleotide sequence: TGTGCCAGCAGCCCCGGACAGGGGGCCGGCTATGGCTACACCTTC. Translation: CASSPGQGAGYGYTF.

This clone was seen more than once but under ten times. This chain uses TRBV6-5 with TRBJ1-2; weak D call: TRBD1 (5 bases). Trimming cost V 2 bases and J 2 bases, with 6 bases left between them. This CDR3 comprises 13 residues. Germline V gene sequence: CDR1 MNHEY, CDR2 SVGAGI. CDR3 in DNA: TGTGCCAGCAGTTACCGGGACAACTATGGCTACACCTTC. Translated, it gives CASSYRDNYGYTF.

This chain's CDR3 is CASSLGARVTHEQYF. The CDR3 nucleotides read TGCGCCAGCAGCTTGGGGGCGAGGGTAACCCACGAGCAGTACTTC. The chain employs TRBV5-1 and TRBJ2-7, with a weak D call TRBD2 (5 bases). The CDR3 runs 15 residues. The V end lost 0 bases, the J end lost 5 bases, and 15 bases lay between the germline ends. CDR1 is SGHRS and CDR2 is YFSETQ in the germline V gene. The full variable domain, its missing parts supplied by reference TRBV5-1 and TRBJ2-7, is KAGVTQTPRYLIKTRGQQVTLSCSPISGHRSVSWYQQTPGQGLQFLFEYFSETQRNKGNFPGRFSGRQFSNSRSEMNVSTLELGDSALYLCASSLGARVTHEQYFGPGTRLTVT.

The V and J genes are TRBV9 and TRBJ2-2; D gene unclear. The ends were cut back, 4 bases at V and 1 base at J, with 5 bases in the middle. The CDR3 covers 13 residues. From germline, CDR1 is SGDLS and CDR2 YYNGEE. The CDR3, as DNA: TGTGCCAGCAGCCTTATGAACACCGGGGAGCTGTTTTTT. This codes for CASSLMNTGELFF.

The rearrangement joins TRBV3-1 (or the pseudogene TRBV3-2) to TRBJ1-6; D remains unclear. This CDR3 region has 13 residues. The ends were cut back, 0 bases at V and 10 bases at J, with 7 bases in the middle. The germline gives CDR1 LGHDT, CDR2 YNNKEL (reference sequence). CDR3 nucleotide sequence: TGTGCCAGCAGCCAAGATCCCCCCTCACCCCTCCACTTT. This sequence encodes CASSQDPPSPLHF.

This chain connects TRBV9 to TRBJ1-2; tentative D call: TRBD1 (6 bases). The CDR3 length is 15 residues. Germline V gene sequence: CDR1 SGDLS, CDR2 YYNGEE. V dropped 4 bases and J dropped 3 bases, with 16 bases sitting between them. CDR3 nucleotide sequence: TGTGCCAGCAGCCCAGCCTGGGGGCGCGACTATGGCTACACCTTC. This encodes CASSPAWGRDYGYTF.

This clone was seen more than once but under ten times. The chain is built from TRBV6-6 and TRBJ1-1; 8 bases map to TRBD1. Germline loops: CDR1 MNHNY, CDR2 SVGAGI (reference sequence). This CDR3 has 15 amino acids. Germline trimming cut 8 bases from V and 4 bases from J; bases unmatched to any gene: 12. The CDR3 DNA reads as TGTGCCAGCGGCACGCCCAGGGGGCAGAGCACTGAAGCTTTCTTT. Protein: CASGTPRGQSTEAFF.

The V gene is TRBV5-1, the J gene TRBJ1-2, with no clear D. The germline V gene has CDR1 SGHRS and CDR2 YFSETQ. The V and J ends lost 4 bases and 0 bases respectively, with 25 bases between them. This CDR3 is built from 19 residues. CDR3 residues: CASSPEGSGDILANYGYTF. The CDR3 coding sequence is TGCGCCAGCAGCCCGGAAGGGAGTGGGGATATATTGGCTAACTATGGCTACACCTTC.

V and J are TRBV15 and TRBJ2-5, with a weak D call TRBD2 (6 bases). This CDR3 region has 18 residues. The germline V and J ends were trimmed by 1 base and 2 bases, with 20 bases remaining between them. CDR1 and CDR2 from the germline V gene are LNHNV and YYDKDF (reference sequence). CDR3 nucleotides: TGTGCCACCAGCAGAGCCCCCCGAGGGAGGCTGGGGCAAGAGACCCAGTACTTC. As protein: CATSRAPRGRLGQETQYF.

The V call is TRBV7-9, the J call TRBJ2-1; D is tentatively TRBD1 or TRBD2 (5 bases each). Germline CDR1 is SEHNR and CDR2 is FQNEAQ (reference sequence). The V gene lost 5 bases and the J gene lost 5 bases, with 13 bases spanning the gap. The CDR3 length is 14 residues. CDR3 DNA sequence: TGTGCCAGCAGCCCCCGGGGCCCGGACAATGAGCAGTTCTTC. Protein: CASSPRGPDNEQFF.

The chain uses TRBV2 and TRBJ1-5; TRBD1 agrees at 7 bases. The junction had 7 bases not matched to a gene; V was cut back by 4 bases and J by 4 bases. The germline V gene has CDR1 SNHLY and CDR2 FYNNEI. The CDR3 is made up of 15 amino acids. In DNA form, the CDR3 reads TGTGCCAGCAGTGTTGCCGGGACAGTAAATCAGCCCCAGCATTTT. This codes for CASSVAGTVNQPQHF.